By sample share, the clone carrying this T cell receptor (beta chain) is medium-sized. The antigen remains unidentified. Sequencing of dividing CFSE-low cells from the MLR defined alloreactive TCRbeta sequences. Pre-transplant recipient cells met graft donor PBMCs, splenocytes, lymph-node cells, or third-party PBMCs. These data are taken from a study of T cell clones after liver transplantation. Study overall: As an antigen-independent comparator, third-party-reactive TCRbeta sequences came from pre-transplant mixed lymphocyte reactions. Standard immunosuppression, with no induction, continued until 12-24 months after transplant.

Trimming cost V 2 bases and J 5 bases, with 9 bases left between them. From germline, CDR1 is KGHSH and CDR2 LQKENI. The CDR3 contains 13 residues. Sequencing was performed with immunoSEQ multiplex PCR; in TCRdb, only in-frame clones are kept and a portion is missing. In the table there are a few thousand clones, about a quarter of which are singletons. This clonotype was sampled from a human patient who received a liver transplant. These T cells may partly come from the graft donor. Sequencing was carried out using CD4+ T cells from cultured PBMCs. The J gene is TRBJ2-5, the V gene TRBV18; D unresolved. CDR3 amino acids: CASSPGWAETQYF. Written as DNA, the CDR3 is TGTGCCAGCTCACCAGGATGGGCGGAGACCCAGTACTTC.